The entry that follows covers one TCR beta chain sequence. Its antigen remains unidentified. The data stem from a study of blood T cells in healthy people across ages. For the study at large: About one barcoded TCR beta cDNA was captured per two T cells. Whole-study results and caveats: Among long-lived donors, naive CD4+ cells were more numerous and diversity higher than in aged donors. The CMV status of each donor remained undetermined, and this could have confounded shifts in expanded clonotypes.

Trimming removed 1 base from V and 1 base from J, with 7 bases in between. Germline CDR1 reads LNHNV; CDR2 reads YYDKDF (reference sequence). This CDR3 spans 15 amino acids. It was with a sample-barcoded 5' primer and a J-beta primer mix that a second PCR of about 6 to 11 cycles was run. TCRdb redid the calling of the 5' RACE reads with MiXCR, one entry per CDR3 protein. The data contain 850,000 or so distinct CDR3 sequences, roughly 26% of them singletons. The sample taken for sequencing was blood. The chain uses TRBV15 and TRBJ1-4, with D unclear. The TCR sequence derives from a woman over 75 in good health. CDR3 amino acids: CATSRVGRTNEKLFF. The CDR3 nucleotides are TGTGCCACCAGCAGAGTTGGCAGAACTAATGAAAAACTGTTTTTT.